This TCR beta chain was captured in a study of T cells expressing NK-cell markers. The overall study: Sorted CD3+CD56+NKG2C+, CD3+CD56+NKG2C- and CD3+CD56-NKG2C+ T cells supplied TCR beta repertoires.

Germline-derived CDR1 and CDR2 are SGHAT and FQNNGV. This CDR3 contains 13 residues. After re-calling the 5' RACE reads, TCRdb lists one entry per CDR3 protein, DNA absent. This sample's table has about 160,000 distinct CDR3 sequences. The chain links TRBV11-2 to TRBJ2-3. The TCR was taken from a woman between 18 and 70 years old in good health. Specimen: blood T cells: a sorted CD56 or NKG2C T cell subset, CD4+ or CD8+ T cells, or bulk PBMC T cells (not recorded which). CDR3 residues: CASSLDLTDTQYF.